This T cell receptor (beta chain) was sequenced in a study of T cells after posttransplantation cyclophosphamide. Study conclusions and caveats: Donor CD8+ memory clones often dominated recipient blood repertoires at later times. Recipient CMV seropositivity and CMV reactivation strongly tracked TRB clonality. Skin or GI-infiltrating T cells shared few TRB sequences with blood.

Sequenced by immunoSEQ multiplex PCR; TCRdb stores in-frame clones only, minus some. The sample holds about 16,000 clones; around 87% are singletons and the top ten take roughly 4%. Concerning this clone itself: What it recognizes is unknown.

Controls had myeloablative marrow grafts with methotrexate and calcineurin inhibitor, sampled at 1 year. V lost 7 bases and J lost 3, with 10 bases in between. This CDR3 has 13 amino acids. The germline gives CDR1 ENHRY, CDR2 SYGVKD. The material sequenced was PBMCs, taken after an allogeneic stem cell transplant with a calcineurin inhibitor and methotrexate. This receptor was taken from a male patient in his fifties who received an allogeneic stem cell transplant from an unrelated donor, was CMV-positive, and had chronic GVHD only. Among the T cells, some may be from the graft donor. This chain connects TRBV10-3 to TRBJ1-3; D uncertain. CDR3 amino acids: CAITQDYGNTIYF. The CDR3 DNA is TGTGCCATCACCCAGGATTATGGAAACACCATATATTTT.